The TCR beta chain described here comes from a study of blood T cell repertoires in COVID-19. Study as a whole: Acute-phase and convalescent COVID-19 samples originated in the United States, Italy and Spain. The cDNA or gDNA used as material had been derived from T cells, B-cell-depleted T cells, or PBMCs.

In the original analysis: The assay estimated nucleated cells by amplifying reference gene primers. TCRdb keeps only in-frame clones here, not all; method: immunoSEQ multiplex PCR. The DNA gave D and trimming, while V, J and clone size come from that table. The sample consists of under 300,000 clones, under 85% of them appearing once. Germline V CDR1 and CDR2: SGHAT, FQDESV (reference sequence). The CDR3 has 13 residues. Trimming took 4 bases from V and 7 from J; bases not matched to a gene: 3. The receptor comes from a man younger than 45 who had recovered from COVID-19. This chain uses TRBV11-1 with TRBJ1-2; 10 bases line up with TRBD1. The sequencing input was peripheral blood. As DNA, the CDR3 is TGTGCCAGCAGCTCCGGGACAGGGGTTGGCTACACCTTC. It is translated as CASSSGTGVGYTF.